Listed below are T cell receptor beta chains from one sample, sequenced in a study of T cell changes during pregnancy in multiple sclerosis. Some clones are missing from TCRdb's copy, which holds only in-frame ones; the method was immunoSEQ multiplex PCR. This sample yields over 60,000 clones, of which about 93% are seen a single time; about 0.93% belongs to the top ten. This sample comprised peripheral blood, obtained in the first trimester of pregnancy. These receptors originate from a female donor with multiple sclerosis, enrolled in a pregnancy study. The conserved cysteine and the conserved F or W are not part of the CDR3 here.

V gene	J gene	CDR3 protein
TRBV9	TRBJ1-1	ASSVHSKGPEAF
TRBV2	TRBJ1-3	ASSARGSGNTIY
TRBV6-5	TRBJ2-1	ASSYWGLSYNEQF
TRBV27	TRBJ1-1	ASSFPGQVGTEAF
TRBV11-2	TRBJ2-1	ASSLWTGGPF
TRBV5-6	TRBJ2-7	ASSLPRQSGFLPEQY
TRBV7-2	TRBJ2-7	ASSLSGTSAPQRY
TRBV7-2	TRBJ1-6	ASSLVARGDSPLH
TRBV10-3	TRBJ2-7	AISEGRSGSTYEQY
TRBV27	TRBJ2-1	ASATGTLYNEQF